This record concerns one T cell receptor beta chain sequence. This record comes from a study of blood T cell repertoires in COVID-19. Study-wide context: Acute-phase and convalescent COVID-19 samples originated in the United States, Italy and Spain. T cells, B-cell-depleted T cells, or PBMCs supplied cDNA or gDNA.

In the authors' workflow: The assay estimated nucleated cells by amplifying reference gene primers. The method was immunoSEQ multiplex PCR; TCRdb's version includes in-frame clones alone and lacks a portion of them. That table supplies the V and J calls and clone size; D and trimming were determined from the DNA. The table shows 120,000 to 150,000 clones, with approximately 84% occurring only once. Sequencing was done on a sample of peripheral blood. The source is a human donor in a cohort sampled during active COVID-19.

The CDR3 here is CASSFGSDRTYNEQFF. In DNA, the CDR3 is TGTGCCAGCAGTTTTGGGTCGGACAGAACCTACAATGAGCAGTTCTTC. The V call is TRBV2, the J call TRBJ2-1, with D maybe TRBD1 (6 bases). This CDR3 contains 16 residues. Germline CDR1 is SNHLY and CDR2 is FYNNEI. The ends were cut back, 5 bases at V and 2 bases at J, with 16 bases in the middle.